The 13 T cell receptor beta chains below all came from one sample that was sequenced in a study of shared clonotypes between healthy human individuals. Some clones are missing from TCRdb's copy, which holds only in-frame ones; the method was immunoSEQ multiplex PCR. The sample includes approximately 940,000 clones, approximately 76% seen only once; the top ten take nearly 1.5%. Sequenced input: memory CD4+ T cells sorted from blood. This sample's subset: CD45RA-negative fraction. These receptors were collected from a man aged 18 to 29 in good health.

V and J are TRBV15 and TRBJ2-7; TRBD1 or TRBD2 may be the D gene (5 bases each). The CDR3 covers 12 residues. Trimming took 3 bases from V and 5 from J, leaving 8 bases between them. CDR1 is LNHNV, CDR2 YYDKDF, per germline (reference sequence). CDR3 nucleotides: TGTGCCACCAGCAGTGGGGGTAACGAGCAGTACTTC. It codes for CATSSGGNEQYF.

The rearrangement links TRBV2 to TRBJ1-6, with D hard to call. CDR1 SNHLY and CDR2 FYNNEI come from the germline V gene. Trimming took 1 base from V and 15 from J, leaving 10 bases between them. This CDR3 has 12 amino acids. The CDR3 DNA follows: TGTGCCAGCAGTGAAGGGTCTTCTCTCCTCCACTTT. It is translated as CASSEGSSLLHF.

This clone was detected only once. V usage is TRBV2 and J usage is TRBJ1-5; D is unclear. Trimming took off 2 bases at V and 2 bases at J, with 10 bases between the two ends. The CDR3 extends over 15 amino acids. Germline V gene lookup returns CDR1 SNHLY and CDR2 FYNNEI. CDR3 sequence (DNA): TGTGCCAGCAGTGAATGGGCAGCGGGCAATCAGCCCCAGCATTTT. Translating gives CASSEWAAGNQPQHF.

The rearrangement joins TRBV6-1 to TRBJ1-1; tentative D call: TRBD1 (5 bases). The CDR3 has 17 amino acids. CDR1 is MNHNS and CDR2 is SASEGT in the germline V gene. V lost 1 base and J 0 bases, leaving 15 bases between the germline ends. The CDR3: CASSEVGAVGLNTEAFF. Here the CDR3 DNA reads TGTGCCAGCAGTGAAGTCGGGGCCGTTGGGTTGAACACTGAAGCTTTCTTT.

This clone has more than one count but fewer than ten. J is TRBJ1-2 and V is TRBV7-9; 7 nucleotides match TRBD1. CDR3 length: 13 residues. Germline CDR1 is SEHNR and CDR2 is FQNEAQ (reference sequence). Trimming took 3 bases from V and 5 from J; bases not matched to a gene: 3. CDR3 sequence (DNA): TGTGCCAGCAGCTTGGGGACAGCGTATGGCTACACCTTC. This translates into CASSLGTAYGYTF.

This chain connects TRBV30 to TRBJ2-7; 11 bases match TRBD1. This CDR3 is 17 amino acids long. In germline, CDR1 is GTSNPN, CDR2 SVGIG (reference sequence). Trimming removed 1 base from V and 0 bases from J; junction bases left unmatched: 8. The CDR3, as DNA: TGTGCCTGGAGTGCCGGGACAGGGGGTCCCCGCTCCTACGAGCAGTACTTC. This translates into CAWSAGTGGPRSYEQYF.

This clone was detected a few times. This chain uses TRBV10-2 with TRBJ1-1, with D unresolved. CDR1 is WSHSY, CDR2 SAAADI, per germline. This CDR3 is 12 amino acids long. V lost 6 bases to trimming and J lost 5 bases, with 10 bases between them. The CDR3 region has the DNA TGCGCCAGCAGGGACCCCGGAACTGAAGCTTTCTTT. This translates into CASRDPGTEAFF.

This chain joins TRBV9 and TRBJ2-3, with 10 bases aligning to TRBD2. J lost 4 bases, V lost 4 bases, and 9 bases had no gene match. The CDR3 is made up of 16 amino acids. The V gene's germline CDR1 is SGDLS and CDR2 YYNGEE. The CDR3 loop reads CASSPLGSGGADTQYF. CDR3 nucleotide sequence: TGTGCCAGCAGCCCCCTTGGGAGCGGGGGGGCAGATACGCAGTATTTT.

In nucleotides, the CDR3 is TGTGCCACCAAGGACAGGGACTTTCAGCCCCAGCATTTT. Protein: CATKDRDFQPQHF. The chain uses TRBV15 and TRBJ1-5; 8 bases line up with TRBD1. V shed 7 bases, J shed 6 bases, and the junction held 5 bases outside the gene matches. This CDR3 has 13 residues. CDR1 and CDR2 (germline): LNHNV, YYDKDF (reference sequence).

The chain employs TRBV7-9 and TRBJ2-7; the match to TRBD2 covers 10 bases. The CDR3 consists of 13 residues. V shed 1 base, J shed 6 bases, and the junction held 0 bases outside the gene matches. The V gene's germline CDR1 is SEHNR and CDR2 FQNEAQ (reference sequence). CDR3: CASSLVAGGEQYF. CDR3 in DNA: TGTGCCAGCAGCTTAGTAGCGGGGGGCGAGCAGTACTTC.

This rearrangement joins TRBV7-8 to TRBJ2-5; no clear D gene. The CDR3 contains 14 residues. Germline assignment: CDR1 SGHVS and CDR2 FQNEAQ. Trimming shortened V by 0 bases and J by 0 bases, and 5 bases separated the two germline ends. The CDR3 reads CASSLAGNQETQYF. The DNA for the CDR3 is TGTGCCAGCAGCTTAGCGGGGAACCAAGAGACCCAGTACTTC.

V gene TRBV9 combines with J gene TRBJ1-4, with D tentatively TRBD1 (5 bases). Germline lookup yields CDR1 SGDLS and CDR2 YYNGEE. The CDR3 sequence is 17 residues long. Trimming cost V 6 bases and J 8 bases, with 26 bases left between them. The CDR3 bases are TGTGCCAGCACCCTACCATGGGACCTGTCCGCTATCGAAAAACTGTTTTTT. It specifies CASTLPWDLSAIEKLFF.

This chain links TRBV10-3 with TRBJ2-6; 7 bases line up with TRBD2. CDR1 and CDR2 from the germline V gene are ENHRY and SYGVKD. After removal of 7 bases from V and 0 bases from J, the junction contained 9 bases not matched to a gene. The CDR3 length is 17 residues. DNA for the CDR3: TGTGCCATCACCGGGGACCCGGGGGGCTCTGGGGCCAACGTCCTGACTTTC. It encodes CAITGDPGGSGANVLTF.